The 3 T cell receptor beta chains presented below share a single source sample, sequenced in a study of cytomegalovirus exposure and HLA in healthy donors. The PCR ran on 60 Vbeta and 13 Jbeta primers. Assay: immunoSEQ multiplex PCR; the TCRdb copy retains only in-frame clones and omits some. The profile covers approximately 150,000 clones, with around 85% appearing a single time and 0.75% to 0.95% taken by the ten largest. Source material: PBMCs. These receptors originate from a woman aged 25 to 45 in good health and CMV-seronegative.

The V gene is TRBV29-1, the J gene TRBJ2-3; D may be TRBD2 (5 bases). Germline-derived CDR1 and CDR2 are SQVTM and ANQGSEA. Trimming left V 5 bases short and J 6 bases short, with 15 bases between. This CDR3 is 13 amino acids long. Here the CDR3 DNA reads TGCAGCGTTCTATCGGGGAGCAGGGATACGCAGTATTTT. The encoded protein is CSVLSGSRDTQYF.

The chain has TRBV5-1 and TRBJ2-2; unclear D gene. The CDR3 covers 15 residues. Trimming left V 0 bases short and J 5 bases short, with 11 bases between. Germline loops: CDR1 SGHRS, CDR2 YFSETQ. CDR3 sequence: CASSLEVAETGELFF. DNA for the CDR3: TGCGCCAGCAGCTTGGAAGTGGCCGAAACCGGGGAGCTGTTTTTT.

Only one count was recorded for this clone. This chain joins TRBV6-1 and TRBJ2-4; no firm D call. The CDR3 totals 15 residues. Between the trimmed V and J ends, which lost 2 bases and 0 bases, there was a span of 8 bases. Germline lookup yields CDR1 MNHNS and CDR2 SASEGT. In DNA form, the CDR3 reads TGTGCCAGCAGTGAAATACCAGTAGCCAAAAACATTCAGTACTTC. This sequence encodes CASSEIPVAKNIQYF.